The following is a TCR beta chain sequence with its context. Produced via immunoSEQ multiplex PCR; TCRdb's table is partial and in-frame only. The table shows 85,000 to 100,000 clones, with about nine tenths occurring only once. Trimming stripped 0 bases from V and 0 bases from J, with 17 bases between. This CDR3 has 18 residues. Germline V gives CDR1 LGHNA, CDR2 YNFKEQ. The entry originates in a study of identifying expanded T cells in peripheral blood. V and J are TRBV4-2 and TRBJ1-1; a possible D gene is TRBD1 (6 bases). The receptor comes from a person aged 18 to 70 in good health. The sequenced sample consisted of blood. The CDR3 loop is CASSQDLGGTTMNTEAFF. CDR3 bases: TGTGCCAGCAGCCAAGATTTAGGGGGGACAACAATGAACACTGAAGCTTTCTTT.